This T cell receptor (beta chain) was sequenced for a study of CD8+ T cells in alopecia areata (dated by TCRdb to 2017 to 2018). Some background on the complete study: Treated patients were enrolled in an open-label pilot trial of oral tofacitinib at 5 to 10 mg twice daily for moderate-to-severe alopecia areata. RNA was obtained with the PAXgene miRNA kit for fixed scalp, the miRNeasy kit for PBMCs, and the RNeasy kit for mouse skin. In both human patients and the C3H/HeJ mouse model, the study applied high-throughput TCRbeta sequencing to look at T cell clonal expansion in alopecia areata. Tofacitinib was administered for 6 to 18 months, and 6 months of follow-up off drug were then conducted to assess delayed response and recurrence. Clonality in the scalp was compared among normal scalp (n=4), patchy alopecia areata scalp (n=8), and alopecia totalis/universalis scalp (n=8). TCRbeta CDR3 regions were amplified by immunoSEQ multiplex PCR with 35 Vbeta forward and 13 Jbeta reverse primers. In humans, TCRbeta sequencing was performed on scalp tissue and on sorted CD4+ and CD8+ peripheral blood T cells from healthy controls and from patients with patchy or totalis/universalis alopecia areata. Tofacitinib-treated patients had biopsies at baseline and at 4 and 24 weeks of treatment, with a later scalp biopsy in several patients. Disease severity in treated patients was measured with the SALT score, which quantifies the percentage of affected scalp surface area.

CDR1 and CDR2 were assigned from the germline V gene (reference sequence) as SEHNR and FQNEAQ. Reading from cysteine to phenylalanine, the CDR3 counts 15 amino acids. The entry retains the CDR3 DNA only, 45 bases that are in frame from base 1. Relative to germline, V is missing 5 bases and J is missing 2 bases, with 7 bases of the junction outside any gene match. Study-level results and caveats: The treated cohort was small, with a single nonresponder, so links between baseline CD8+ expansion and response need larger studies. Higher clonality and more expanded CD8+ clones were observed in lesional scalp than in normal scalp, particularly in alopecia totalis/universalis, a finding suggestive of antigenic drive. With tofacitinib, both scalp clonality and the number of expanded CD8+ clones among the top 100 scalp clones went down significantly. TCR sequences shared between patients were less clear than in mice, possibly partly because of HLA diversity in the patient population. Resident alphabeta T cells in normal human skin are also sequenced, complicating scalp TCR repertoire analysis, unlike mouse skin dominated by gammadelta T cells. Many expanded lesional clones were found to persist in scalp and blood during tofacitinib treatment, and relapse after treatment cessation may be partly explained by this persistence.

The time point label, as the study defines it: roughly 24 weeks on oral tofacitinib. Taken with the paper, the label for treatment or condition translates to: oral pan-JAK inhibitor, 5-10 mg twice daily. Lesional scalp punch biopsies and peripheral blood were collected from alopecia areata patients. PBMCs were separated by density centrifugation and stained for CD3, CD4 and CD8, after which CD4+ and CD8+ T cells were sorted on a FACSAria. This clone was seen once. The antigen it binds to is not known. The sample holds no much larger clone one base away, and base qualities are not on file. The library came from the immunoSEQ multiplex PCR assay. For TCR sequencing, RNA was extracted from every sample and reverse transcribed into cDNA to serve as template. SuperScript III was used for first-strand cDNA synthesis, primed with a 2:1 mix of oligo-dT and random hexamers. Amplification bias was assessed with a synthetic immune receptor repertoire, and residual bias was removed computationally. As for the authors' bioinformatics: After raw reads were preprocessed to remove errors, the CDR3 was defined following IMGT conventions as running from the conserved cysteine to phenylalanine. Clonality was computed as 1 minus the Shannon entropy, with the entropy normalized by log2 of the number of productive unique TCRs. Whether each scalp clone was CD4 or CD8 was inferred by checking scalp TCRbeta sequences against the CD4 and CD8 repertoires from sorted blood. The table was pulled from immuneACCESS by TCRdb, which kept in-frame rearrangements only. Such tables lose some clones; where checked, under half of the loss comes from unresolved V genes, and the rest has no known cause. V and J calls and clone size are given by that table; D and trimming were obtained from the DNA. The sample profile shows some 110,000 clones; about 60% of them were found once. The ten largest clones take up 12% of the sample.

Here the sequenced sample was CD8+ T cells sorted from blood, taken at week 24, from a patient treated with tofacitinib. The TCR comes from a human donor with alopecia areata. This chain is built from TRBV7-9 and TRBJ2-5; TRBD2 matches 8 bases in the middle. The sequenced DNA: TGTGCCAGCAGCGATCGACTAGCGCGACAAGAGACCCAGTACTTC. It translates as CASSDRLARQETQYF.